The 14 T cell receptor beta chains in this list originate from one sample, sequenced in a study of cytomegalovirus exposure and HLA in healthy donors (dated by TCRdb to about 2017). The protocol used for the library was the immunoSEQ multiplex PCR assay. For the multiplex PCR, a mixture combining 60 forward primers for TCR Vbeta segments and 13 reverse primers for TCR Jbeta segments was used. The clones in this table, taken by TCRdb from immuneACCESS, are in-frame only. Not every clone is retained; where verified, under half of the shortfall comes from an unresolved V gene, and the cause of the rest is unknown. This sample comprises 150,000 to 200,000 clones, 78% of them detected only once. Less than 15% of the sample belongs to the ten largest clones. Sequencing input: PBMCs. All receptors derive from a woman aged 45 to 65 in good health and CMV-seropositive.

The chain employs TRBV7-8 and TRBJ1-2; D is uncertain. The ends were cut back, 3 bases at V and 5 bases at J, with 7 bases in the middle. This CDR3 is built from 12 residues. Germline V CDR1 and CDR2: SGHVS, FQNEAQ. The CDR3 bases are TGTGCCAGCAGCTTCACCCAGTATGGCTACACCTTC. Translation: CASSFTQYGYTF.

The chain couples TRBV4-1 to TRBJ2-3, with 9 bases that match TRBD2. Germline V lookup: CDR1 MGHRA, CDR2 YSYEKL. The CDR3 is 16 residues long. Trimming cost V 1 base and J 1 base; bases outside gene matches: 3. The CDR3 protein is CASSQAGLAGTDTQYF. The CDR3, as DNA: TGCGCCAGCAGCCAAGCGGGACTAGCAGGCACAGATACGCAGTATTTT.

The chain carries TRBV7-9 and TRBJ2-7; the D gene is possibly TRBD2 (5 bases). The CDR3 consists of 13 residues. Germline V CDR1 and CDR2: SEHNR, FQNEAQ (reference sequence). Trimming took 1 base from V and 5 from J, leaving 9 bases between them. The CDR3 reads CASSLGPGNEQYF. In nucleotides, the CDR3 is TGTGCCAGCAGCTTAGGGCCGGGGAACGAGCAGTACTTC.

The chain employs TRBV7-6 and TRBJ2-7; the D is unclear. Trimming removed 0 bases at V and 0 bases at J, with 6 bases between. The CDR3 extends over 14 amino acids. From germline, CDR1 is SGHVS and CDR2 FNYEAQ. CDR3: CASSLALSSYEQYF. The CDR3 DNA is TGTGCCAGCAGCTTAGCGTTGAGCTCCTACGAGCAGTACTTC. The whole variable domain, filled in from reference TRBV7-6 and TRBJ2-7, reads GAGVSQSPRYKVTKRGQDVALRCDPISGHVSLYWYRQALGQGPEFLTYFNYEAQQDKSGLPNDRFSAERPEGSISTLTIQRTEQRDSAMYRCASSLALSSYEQYFGPGTRLTVT.

V usage is TRBV2 and J usage is TRBJ1-3, with 7 bases fitting TRBD1. Germline-derived CDR1 and CDR2 are SNHLY and FYNNEI. V shed 5 bases, J shed 5 bases, and the junction held 3 bases outside the gene matches. CDR3 length: 13 amino acids. The CDR3 region has the DNA TGTGCCAGCAGTCAGACAGGGAGAAACACCATATATTTT. Translating it yields CASSQTGRNTIYF.

This chain uses TRBV27 with TRBJ2-7, with 9 bases aligning to TRBD1. Germline-derived CDR1 and CDR2 are MNHEY and SMNVEV (reference sequence). The CDR3 is 14 residues long. J was trimmed by 3 bases and V by 3 bases; bases with no gene match: 3. The CDR3 sequence is CASSFGTGIYEQYF. For the CDR3, the DNA is TGTGCCAGCAGTTTTGGGACAGGGATCTACGAGCAGTACTTC.

The CDR3 sequence is CASSKVDRPTEAFF. The CDR3 region has the DNA TGTGCCAGCAGCAAAGTGGACAGACCCACTGAAGCTTTCTTT. V usage is TRBV21-1 and J usage is TRBJ1-1; TRBD1, the D gene given by the table, was not confirmed from the DNA. TRBV21-1 is a known pseudogene. The CDR3 has 14 amino acids.

This sequence joins TRBV30 and TRBJ2-5, with a tentative D call TRBD1 (5 bases). This CDR3 has 15 amino acids. Trimming removed 4 bases at V and 4 bases at J, with 19 bases between. CDR1 and CDR2 (germline): GTSNPN, SVGIG (reference sequence). In DNA form, the CDR3 reads TGTGCCTGGATTCCCGGACAAGGTGCTCGAGAGACCCAGTACTTC. It codes for CAWIPGQGARETQYF.

The gene calls are TRBV4-2 and TRBJ2-2; maybe TRBD1 (6 bases). Germline CDR1 LGHNA, CDR2 YNFKEQ. Trimming left V 8 bases short and J 5 bases short, with 18 bases between. This CDR3 contains 15 residues. CDR3 nucleotide sequence: TGTGCCAGCGGACAGCGGAACCCGGGGACCGGGGAGCTGTTTTTT. Its translation: CASGQRNPGTGELFF.

This clone came up once. The V call is TRBV6-5, the J call TRBJ1-2; D is possibly TRBD1 (6 bases). The CDR3 is 14 residues long. V was cut by 5 bases and J by 7 bases, with 17 bases left in between. Germline V gene sequence: CDR1 MNHEY, CDR2 SVGAGI. DNA of the CDR3: TGTGCCAGCAGTCCCGGACAGCCTCCTATTGGCTACACCTTC. It codes for CASSPGQPPIGYTF.

This clone was counted between two and nine times. This rearrangement joins TRBV6-5 to TRBJ1-4; 9 bases map to TRBD1. Trimming removed 5 bases from V and 5 bases from J; junction bases left unmatched: 3. The CDR3 length is 14 residues. Germline assignment: CDR1 MNHEY and CDR2 SVGAGI. CDR3 sequence (DNA): TGTGCCAGCAGTCGACAGGGGGAAAATGAAAAACTGTTTTTT. Translated: CASSRQGENEKLFF.

The chain has TRBV4-1 and TRBJ1-3; D not resolved. The CDR3 extends over 17 amino acids. From germline, CDR1 is MGHRA and CDR2 YSYEKL. Trimming pared 0 bases from V and 0 bases from J, leaving 12 bases between. The CDR3 DNA follows: TGCGCCAGCAGCCAAGATGAGGCGGCAGTCTCTGGAAACACCATATATTTT. Its protein is CASSQDEAAVSGNTIYF.

CDR3 bases: TGCGCCAGCAGCCCTCAGGGGGCGGAAAACATTCAGTACTTC. The encoded protein is CASSPQGAENIQYF. The chain links TRBV4-1 to TRBJ2-4; 8 bases match TRBD1. The V and J ends lost 4 bases and 5 bases, in that order; junction bases with no gene match: 4. From germline, CDR1 is MGHRA and CDR2 YSYEKL. This CDR3 contains 14 residues.

The CDR3 region is CASSVGGGAKETQYF. The CDR3 DNA reads as TGTGCCAGCAGCGTAGGAGGGGGGGCCAAAGAGACCCAGTACTTC. This sequence joins TRBV9 and TRBJ2-5; the D gene is possibly TRBD2 (7 bases). The CDR3 is made up of 15 amino acids. CDR1 and CDR2 (germline): SGDLS, YYNGEE. Trimming stripped 0 bases from V and 3 bases from J, with 12 bases between.